This T cell receptor (beta chain) was observed in a study of blood T cell repertoires in COVID-19. CDR3 length equals 13 residues. The ends were cut back, 6 bases at V and 8 bases at J, with 16 bases in the middle. Germline V gene data show CDR1 as SGHAT and CDR2 as FQNNGV. This clone showed up just a few times. As processed by the authors: Cell counts per sample came from amplifying reference gene primers. Method: immunoSEQ multiplex PCR; TCRdb's copy keeps in-frame clones and lacks some. That table is the source of V, J and clone size, and D and trimming were worked out from the DNA. The sample consists of 200,000 to 300,000 clones, 88% of them appearing once.

This receptor was taken from a human donor in a cohort sampled during active COVID-19. Sequencing was carried out using peripheral blood. The chain employs TRBV11-2 and TRBJ1-2; D is undetermined. The CDR3 nucleotides read TGTGCCAGCAGTTTGGAGGTGAGCCTCGGCTACACCTTC. Protein: CASSLEVSLGYTF.